This T cell receptor beta chain stems from a study of T cell repertoires in cytomegalovirus infection (dated by TCRdb to between 2018 and 2020). As for the study more broadly: The HLA type of each donor mattered for the analysis, because public TCR beta signatures pointed to carriage of CMV infection along with the matching HLA type.

What the authors observed across the whole study: The ex vivo response was dominated by HLA-C-restricted CMV-specific TCR beta clonotypes, which also provided the single most frequent clonotype in two of eight donors. In both this cohort and an independent cohort of some 350 donors, the cumulative frequency of public TCR beta family members distinguished carriers of CMV infection plus the relevant HLA type.

Sequencing was performed on an Illumina HiSeq 1500. TCRdb took the public reads, trimmed them with fastp at Q25, ran MiXCR for clone calling and kept in-frame beta chains. Each record represents a unique CDR3 protein, reported with the most common genes and DNA among its rows. The sample table contains hundreds of thousands of distinct CDR3 sequences; only one count was recorded for around 24% of them. Roughly 8% of the sample is in the top ten clones. This clonotype was counted ten times or more. Which antigen it targets is not known. No base quality information exists; no much larger clone differs at one position. Its CDR3 holds 18 amino acids, cysteine through phenylalanine. The read is trimmed to its CDR3 DNA, 54 bases read in frame from base 1. The germline V gene supplies CDR1 SGHVS and CDR2 FNYEAQ. Trimming costs V 3 bases and J 3 bases, and their ends lie 23 bases apart.

The clonotype comes from a human donor in good health (CMV status not recorded). Some clones in this sample may be carry-over from other donors' samples. The specimen was CD8+ T cells from PBMCs. The sequence is built from TRBV7-6 and TRBJ1-2; TRBD1 might be the D gene, on 5 matching bases. The bases read TGTGCCAGCAGCTTGCGAATGTACGGATCCGGGACCGACTATGGCTACACCTTC. The resulting protein is CASSLRMYGSGTDYGYTF. The CDR3 plus the reference TRBV7-6 and TRBJ1-2 genes for the other parts give the full variable domain: GAGVSQSPRYKVTKRGQDVALRCDPISGHVSLYWYRQALGQGPEFLTYFNYEAQQDKSGLPNDRFSAERPEGSISTLTIQRTEQRDSAMYRCASSLRMYGSGTDYGYTFGSGTRLTVV.